This T cell receptor (beta chain) was sequenced for a study of glioma-infiltrating T cells. Study summary: Samples included WHO grade II oligodendrogliomas or astrocytomas and initial-diagnosis grade IV glioblastomas.

Comment on this clonotype: Its antigen is not known.

Using RNA template, CDR3s of TCR alpha and beta were amplified with iRepertoire arm-PCR. TCRdb reanalysed the multiplex PCR reads using MiXCR and keeps one entry per CDR3 protein. The sample has about 380,000 distinct CDR3 sequences, 35% to 45% seen once. Study-wide points: Gliomas, especially low-grade, showed above-expected tissue-blood divergence; non-neoplastic patients showed below. Shared blood CDR3 signature motifs marked patients with low tissue-blood divergence. CDR3 overlap between tissue and blood was very small.

This CDR3 spans 15 amino acids. Germline V gene data show CDR1 as SGHRS and CDR2 as YFSETQ. Between the trimmed V and J ends, which lost 0 bases and 5 bases, there was a span of 11 bases. The specimen sequenced was glioma tissue, nonneoplastic brain tissue, or PBMCs (not recorded which). The chain combines TRBV5-1 with TRBJ1-4, with D perhaps TRBD1 (6 bases). The TCR originated in a human donor with low-grade glioma or glioblastoma, undergoing nonglioma brain surgery, or in good health (not recorded which). CDR3 region: CASSLVRGLNEKLFF. CDR3 nucleotides: TGCGCCAGCAGCTTGGTCAGGGGATTAAATGAAAAACTGTTTTTT.